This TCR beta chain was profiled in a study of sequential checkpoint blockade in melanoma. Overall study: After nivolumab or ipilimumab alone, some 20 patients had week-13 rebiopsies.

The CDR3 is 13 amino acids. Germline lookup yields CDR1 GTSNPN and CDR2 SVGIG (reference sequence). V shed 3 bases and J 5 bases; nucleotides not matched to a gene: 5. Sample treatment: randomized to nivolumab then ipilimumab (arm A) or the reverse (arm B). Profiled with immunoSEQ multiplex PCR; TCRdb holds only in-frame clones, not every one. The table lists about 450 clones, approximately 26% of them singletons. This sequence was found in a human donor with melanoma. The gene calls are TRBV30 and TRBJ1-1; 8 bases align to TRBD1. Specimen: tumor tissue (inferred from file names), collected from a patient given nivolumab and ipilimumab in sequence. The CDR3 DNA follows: TGTGCCTGGAGCGACGGACAGGGTACTGAAGCTTTCTTT. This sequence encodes CAWSDGQGTEAFF.